These 6 T cell receptor beta chains share one sample of origin, sequenced in a study of T cells in women clearing cervical HPV infection. The repertoire was sequenced with immunoSEQ multiplex PCR; TCRdb's copy has only in-frame clones and lacks some. The table lists 30,000 to 45,000 clones. The sample was blood buffy coat. The receptor source for this set is a woman between 18 and 70 years old with a cervical HPV16 infection that either progressed to CIN3+ or cleared (not recorded which).

On this clone itself: Germline is not matched at one junction end, which may reflect a read error. The sequence runs out 3 residues before the end of the CDR3; the remainder is reconstructed from the germline J gene. This chain joins TRBV4-2 and TRBJ1-2; D is undetermined. Germline CDR1 and CDR2: LGHNA and YNFKEQ. This CDR3 spans 12 amino acids. Here the CDR3 reads CASSQDLYGYTF. The sequenced CDR3 bases are TGCGCCAGCAGCCAAGATCTATATGGC.

A remark on this clone: The read is 3 residues too short to cover the CDR3 end, so that end is filled in from the germline J gene. The chain links TRBV15 to TRBJ2-7; 8 bases map to TRBD1. CDR1 and CDR2 from the germline V gene are LNHNV and YYDKDF (reference sequence). This CDR3 is 14 amino acids long. Trimming cost V 0 bases and J 3 bases; bases outside gene matches: 1. The CDR3 here is CATSREDRGYEQYF. The sequenced CDR3 bases are TGTGCCACCAGCAGAGAAGACAGGGGCTACGAG.

With respect to this clone: Read coverage stops 3 residues before the CDR3 terminus; the germline J gene supplies the remainder. V gene TRBV18 combines with J gene TRBJ2-1; 10 bases agree with TRBD2. V was pared by 4 bases and J by 2 bases, with 2 bases of the junction left unmatched. The germline V gene has CDR1 KGHSH and CDR2 LQKENI. This CDR3 region has 15 residues. CDR3 region: CASSHGLAAYNEQFF. Partial CDR3 DNA: TGTGCCAGCTCACACGGACTAGCGGCCTACAATGAG. The full variable domain, with the rest looked up from reference TRBV18 and TRBJ2-1, is NAGVMQNPRHLVRRRGQEARLRCSPMKGHSHVYWYRQLPEEGLKFMVYLQKENIIDESGMPKERFSAEFPKEGPSILRIQQVVRGDSAAYFCASSHGLAAYNEQFFGPGTRLTVL.

Details on this clone: Coverage ceases 3 residues before the CDR3 finishes, and the germline J gene fills in the end. The rearrangement uses TRBV11-2 and TRBJ1-2, with a tentative D call TRBD1 (5 bases). CDR1 and CDR2 from the germline V gene are SGHAT and FQNNGV. The CDR3 contains 14 residues. CDR3 DNA, as far as it was read: TGTGCCAGCAGCTTAGGGATGACAGCGGGGGGC. Amino acids: CASSLGMTAGG. The entire CDR3 reads CASSLGMTAGGYTF. The entire variable domain, with the rest obtained from reference TRBV11-2 and TRBJ1-2, is as follows: EAGVAQSPRYKIIEKRQSVAFWCNPISGHATLYWYQQILGQGPKLLIQFQNNGVVDDSQLPKDRFSAERLKGVDSTLKIQPAKLEDSAVYLCASSLGMTAGGYTFGSGTRLTVV.

In the case of this clone: The read comes to an end 3 residues before the CDR3 does, leaving the germline J gene to fill in the end. This rearrangement joins TRBV7-9 to TRBJ1-6; 9 bases are a match to TRBD1. V dropped 3 bases and J dropped 10; count of bases not matched to a gene: 4. The CDR3 runs 14 residues. Looked up from germline, CDR1 is SEHNR and CDR2 is FQNEAQ (reference sequence). The CDR3 spells CASSLDRGKSPLHF. CDR3 DNA (partial): TGTGCCAGCAGCTTGGACAGGGGAAAGTCACCC.

Concerning this clone itself: The read is 3 residues too short to cover the CDR3 end, so that end is filled in from the germline J gene. The rearrangement joins TRBV30 to TRBJ2-1, with TRBD2 matching over 13 bases. The junction had 3 bases not matched to a gene; V was cut back by 1 base and J by 3 bases. CDR1 and CDR2 from the germline V gene are GTSNPN and SVGIG (reference sequence). The CDR3 is 16 residues long. Incomplete CDR3 DNA: TGTGCCTGGAGTGGTGGACTAGCGGGAGACTACAATGAG. Its translation is CAWSGGLAGDYNE. The full CDR3 protein is CAWSGGLAGDYNEQFF.